One and the same sample provided the 29 T cell receptor beta chains below, sequenced in a study of blood T cell repertoires in COVID-19. Here immunoSEQ multiplex PCR was the method, and the copy in TCRdb shows in-frame clones only, minus some. Found here are approximately 220,000 clones, about 83% of them singletons; the top ten hold roughly 5%. Sequences were obtained from PBMCs or T cells enriched from blood (not recorded which). Receptors were obtained from a woman between 50 and 59 years old who had been exposed to COVID-19.

The DNA for the CDR3 is TGTGCCAGCAGCGTACAACAGGGGGCGGATTTGACAGATACGCAGTATTTT. Protein product: CASSVQQGADLTDTQYF. The chain couples TRBV9 to TRBJ2-3; TRBD1 matches 9 bases. Trimming took 1 base from V and 3 from J; bases not matched to a gene: 9. This CDR3 contains 17 residues. Germline CDR1 reads SGDLS; CDR2 reads YYNGEE.

The rearrangement uses TRBV24-1 and TRBJ2-3; 12 bases match TRBD2. The CDR3 is 18 residues long. The junction had 6 bases not matched to a gene; V was cut back by 3 bases and J by 0 bases. Looked up from germline, CDR1 is KGHDR and CDR2 is SFDVKD. In DNA, the CDR3 is TGTGCCACCAGTGATCCTAGGACTAGCGGGACTAGCACAGATACGCAGTATTTT. It is translated as CATSDPRTSGTSTDTQYF.

This sequence joins TRBV28 and TRBJ2-5; 7 nucleotides agree with TRBD1. CDR1 and CDR2 (germline): MDHEN, SYDVKM. V was pared by 6 bases and J by 3 bases, with 7 bases of the junction left unmatched. The CDR3 spans 14 residues. This chain's CDR3 is CASRPTGEEETQYF. DNA of the CDR3: TGTGCCAGCAGACCCACAGGGGAAGAAGAGACCCAGTACTTC.

This sequence joins TRBV23-1 and TRBJ1-2, with D tentatively TRBD1 (6 bases). TRBV23-1 is sorted into the ORF group, with uncertain function. Trimming removed 0 bases at V and 8 bases at J, with 10 bases between. The CDR3 loop spans 13 amino acids. This chain's CDR3 is CASSQSGGRGYTF. CDR3 DNA: TGCGCCAGCAGTCAATCGGGGGGGCGCGGCTACACCTTC.

The chain joins TRBV6-6 to TRBJ1-4, with D tentatively TRBD1 (5 bases). V was pared by 4 bases and J by 6 bases, with 18 bases between. Germline V lookup: CDR1 MNHNY, CDR2 SVGAGI (reference sequence). This CDR3 region has 16 residues. CDR3 in DNA: TGTGCCAGCAGTTCCGGGACGCTCCGGGGGGATGAAAAACTGTTTTTT. This gives the protein CASSSGTLRGDEKLFF.

The chain couples TRBV24-1 to TRBJ2-1; maybe TRBD2 (5 bases). V dropped 3 bases and J dropped 4 bases, with 15 bases sitting between them. Germline loops: CDR1 KGHDR, CDR2 SFDVKD. This CDR3 is 16 amino acids long. The CDR3 nucleotides read TGTGCCACCAGTGATACCTCCTTGGAGGAGTACAATGAGCAGTTCTTC. Translated, it gives CATSDTSLEEYNEQFF.

The chain has TRBV18 and TRBJ1-1; D is possibly TRBD1 (6 bases). Germline CDR1 reads KGHSH; CDR2 reads LQKENI. Trimming shortened V by 3 bases and J by 0 bases, and 14 bases separated the two germline ends. The CDR3 is made up of 16 amino acids. The CDR3, as DNA: TGTGCCAGCTCACCCCAAGGGGGGGGGATGAACACTGAAGCTTTCTTT. Translated: CASSPQGGGMNTEAFF.

The CDR3 region has the DNA TGTGCAAGTCGCTTAGCGGGCCCAAGGACAGGGAGTCGGGACACTGAAGCTTTCTTT. It translates to CASRLAGPRTGSRDTEAFF. The chain joins TRBV12-2 to TRBJ1-1; TRBD1, the D gene given by the table, was not confirmed from the DNA. TRBV12-2 represents a pseudogene. The CDR3 loop spans 19 amino acids.

Concerning this clone: The junction differs from germline at one of its ends, possibly a read error. V and J are TRBV2 and TRBJ2-7, with 9 bases identical to TRBD1. Germline loops: CDR1 SNHLY, CDR2 FYNNEI. The CDR3 spans 11 residues. DNA for the CDR3: TGTGCCAGCAGTACTCCGGGACAGGGAGGTTTC. Translation gives CASSTPGQGGF.

The rearrangement joins TRBV27 to TRBJ1-6; D gene ambiguous. The germline V gene has CDR1 MNHEY and CDR2 SMNVEV (reference sequence). This CDR3 region has 11 residues. The ends were cut back, 9 bases at V and 8 bases at J, with 8 bases in the middle. CDR3 sequence: CASKGDSPLHF. The CDR3 DNA is TGTGCCAGTAAGGGAGATTCACCCCTCCACTTT.

The gene calls are TRBV6-5 and TRBJ2-1, with TRBD1 matching 8 bases. Germline-derived CDR1 and CDR2 are MNHEY and SVGAGI. Trimming at V came to 7 bases and at J to 6 bases, leaving 8 bases not matched to a gene. The CDR3 length is 14 residues. This chain's CDR3 is CASIQDRAGNEQFF. The CDR3 nucleotides are TGTGCCAGCATCCAGGACAGGGCCGGCAATGAGCAGTTCTTC.

The chain joins TRBV12-3 or TRBV12-4 to TRBJ2-1; D is possibly TRBD1 (6 bases). With 8 bases removed from V and 6 bases from J, the gap between germline ends came to 8 bases. This CDR3 is 11 amino acids long. CDR3 sequence reads: CASGTSNEQFF. The DNA for the CDR3 is TGTGCCAGCGGGACAAGCAATGAGCAGTTCTTC.

This clone was seen a few times. The rearrangement uses TRBV12-3 or TRBV12-4 and TRBJ1-1; maybe TRBD1 (6 bases). This CDR3 comprises 12 residues. The V and J ends lost 6 bases and 12 bases respectively, with 17 bases between them. The CDR3 DNA is TGTGCCAGCAGCCGGGGGGGGCAGAAAACTTTCTTT. It specifies CASSRGGQKTFF.

This rearrangement joins TRBV7-9 to TRBJ2-2; D unclear. Germline CDR1 is SEHNR and CDR2 is FQNEAQ (reference sequence). The CDR3 runs to 13 residues. Trimming took 9 bases from V and 4 from J, leaving 12 bases between them. CDR3 loop: CASRESGTGELFF. Here the CDR3 DNA reads TGTGCCAGTCGAGAGAGTGGCACCGGGGAGCTGTTTTTT.

The chain has TRBV12-3 or TRBV12-4 and TRBJ1-1; D is ambiguous. V dropped 6 bases and J dropped 12 bases, with 20 bases sitting between them. CDR3 length: 13 residues. CDR3 region: CASSPGLGWRSFF. The CDR3 region has the DNA TGTGCCAGCAGCCCCGGGTTAGGGTGGAGGTCTTTCTTT.

The chain has TRBV9 and TRBJ1-1, with D unresolved. The CDR3 is 13 amino acids. The germline CDR1 and CDR2 sequences are SGDLS and YYNGEE. V lost 0 bases and J 4 bases, leaving 7 bases between the germline ends. The CDR3 DNA follows: TGTGCCAGCAGCGTAGACGAGGGCACTGAAGCTTTCTTT. This codes for CASSVDEGTEAFF.

In this sample, this clone turned up a few times. The chain has TRBV5-1 and TRBJ2-4; 8 bases fit TRBD2. Germline V gene sequence: CDR1 SGHRS, CDR2 YFSETQ. Trimming took 3 bases from V and 8 from J; bases not matched to a gene: 7. CDR3 length: 14 residues. The CDR3 reads CASSSGGGTDIQYF. The CDR3 DNA reads as TGCGCCAGCAGCTCCGGCGGGGGGACTGACATTCAGTACTTC.

The rearrangement links TRBV7-3 to TRBJ2-7; TRBD2 is a possible D gene (6 bases). The CDR3 loop spans 15 amino acids. From germline, CDR1 is SGHTA and CDR2 FQGTGA. Trimming pared 3 bases from V and 5 bases from J, leaving 17 bases between. CDR3 in amino acids: CASSFEVAGMDEQYF. The CDR3 nucleotides read TGTGCCAGCAGCTTCGAGGTGGCGGGGATGGACGAGCAGTACTTC.

The V gene is TRBV30, the J gene TRBJ1-1, with TRBD1 as a possible D gene (6 bases). Germline V gene data show CDR1 as GTSNPN and CDR2 as SVGIG (reference sequence). Trimming shortened V by 5 bases and J by 5 bases, and 9 bases separated the two germline ends. The CDR3 runs to 11 residues. DNA of the CDR3: TGTGCCTGGGTACAGGGTACTGAAGCTTTCTTT. This sequence encodes CAWVQGTEAFF. Variable domain in full (rest from reference TRBV30 and TRBJ1-1): SQTIHQWPATLVQPVGSPLSLECTVEGTSNPNLYWYRQAAGRGLQLLFYSVGIGQISSEVPQNLSASRPQDRQFILSSKKLLLSDSGFYLCAWVQGTEAFFGQGTRLTVV.

The gene calls are TRBV7-2 and TRBJ1-3, with D perhaps TRBD1 (6 bases). Germline values: CDR1 SGHTA, CDR2 FQGNSA. This CDR3 has 13 residues. The V and J ends lost 4 bases and 2 bases respectively, with 6 bases between them. CDR3 DNA sequence: TGTGCCAGCAGCTCAGGGGCTGGAAACACCATATATTTT. It specifies CASSSGAGNTIYF.

The V gene is TRBV19, the J gene TRBJ1-2, with D hard to call. Germline V gives CDR1 LNHDA, CDR2 SQIVND (reference sequence). Trimming left V 0 bases short and J 4 bases short, with 9 bases between. The CDR3 length is 14 residues. Written as DNA, the CDR3 is TGTGCCAGTAGTATAGAGGGCAGTTTCTATGGCTACACCTTC. The encoded protein is CASSIEGSFYGYTF.

The chain is built from TRBV7-2 and TRBJ2-1, with TRBD2 matching over 9 bases. CDR3 length: 16 amino acids. The V and J ends lost 6 bases and 0 bases, in that order; junction bases with no gene match: 6. The germline V gene has CDR1 SGHTA and CDR2 FQGNSA. CDR3 sequence reads: CASRLAGFNSYNEQFF. The CDR3 nucleotides are TGTGCCAGCAGACTAGCGGGTTTTAACTCCTACAATGAGCAGTTCTTC.

This clone has just one count. This chain links TRBV11-2 with TRBJ2-1, with unresolved D. The CDR3 sequence is 13 residues long. Trimming left V 3 bases short and J 9 bases short, with 12 bases between. Germline CDR1 SGHAT, CDR2 FQNNGV. In nucleotides, the CDR3 is TGTGCCAGCAGCTTGGGCCTTCATGGTGAGCAGTTCTTC. This codes for CASSLGLHGEQFF.

J is TRBJ2-5 and V is TRBV29-1; D may be TRBD1 (6 bases). CDR3 length equals 13 residues. Germline V gives CDR1 SQVTM, CDR2 ANQGSEA. Trimming stripped 4 bases from V and 5 bases from J, with 14 bases between. This CDR3 is CSVAFLRGETQYF. CDR3 bases: TGCAGCGTTGCGTTTCTAAGGGGGGAGACCCAGTACTTC.

The chain employs TRBV2 and TRBJ2-1, with TRBD1 matching over 7 bases. The CDR3 contains 15 residues. CDR1 SNHLY and CDR2 FYNNEI come from the germline V gene. Trimming took 5 bases from V and 4 from J; bases not matched to a gene: 8. The CDR3 loop is CASSRTGPRYNEQFF. The CDR3 nucleotides are TGTGCCAGCAGTCGGACAGGACCAAGGTACAATGAGCAGTTCTTC.

J is TRBJ1-2 and V is TRBV5-4, with D uncertain. Looked up from germline, CDR1 is SGHNT and CDR2 is YYREEE (reference sequence). The V end lost 0 bases, the J end lost 1 base, and 4 bases lay between the germline ends. The CDR3 totals 13 residues. The CDR3 reads CASSLDNNYGYTF. CDR3 coding DNA: TGTGCCAGCAGCTTGGACAATAACTATGGCTACACCTTC. The variable domain in full, completed from reference TRBV5-4 and TRBJ1-2, reads ETGVTQSPTHLIKTRGQQVTLRCSSQSGHNTVSWYQQALGQGPQFIFQYYREEENGRGNFPPRFSGLQFPNYSSELNVNALELDDSALYLCASSLDNNYGYTFGSGTRLTVV.

The chain has TRBV29-1 and TRBJ1-1; D perhaps matches TRBD1 (5 bases). The CDR3 spans 12 residues. The germline CDR1 and CDR2 sequences are SQVTM and ANQGSEA. The ends were cut back, 2 bases at V and 5 bases at J, with 9 bases in the middle. CDR3 amino acids: CSVELPGTEAFF. The CDR3 coding sequence is TGCAGCGTTGAACTGCCAGGGACTGAAGCTTTCTTT.

This chain connects TRBV19 to TRBJ2-5; 10 positions match TRBD1. In germline, CDR1 is LNHDA, CDR2 SQIVND (reference sequence). The CDR3 extends over 16 amino acids. Losses at the gene ends were 4 bases for V and 4 bases for J; bases not matched to a gene: 9. Here the CDR3 reads CASSTPRDRGGETQYF. As DNA, the CDR3 is TGTGCCAGTAGTACTCCCCGGGACAGGGGAGGAGAGACCCAGTACTTC.

For this clone: The same CDR3 can be traced to other DNA sequences in this sample. The chain employs TRBV6-6 and TRBJ2-7; TRBD1 might be the D (6 bases). CDR3 length: 14 residues. Germline V gene data show CDR1 as MNHNY and CDR2 as SVGAGI (reference sequence). Trimming took 3 bases from V and 4 from J, leaving 13 bases between them. CDR3 protein: CASSYGGEGYEQYF. The CDR3 coding sequence is TGTGCCAGCAGTTATGGGGGCGAGGGGTACGAGCAGTACTTC.